This T cell receptor beta chain was sequenced in a study of cytomegalovirus exposure and HLA in healthy donors. Study-level information: In terms of ancestry, the Caucasian-associated cluster contained 75% to 90% of the roughly 400 genotyped donors. Study findings and constraints: In a later analysis, TCR beta V- and J-gene trimming showed a link to a missense DCLRE1C variant.

13 Jbeta primers and 60 Vbeta primers were used for the PCR. Clones were sequenced by immunoSEQ multiplex PCR, and TCRdb holds only the in-frame ones, with some missing. This sample carries about 120,000 clones, approximately 79% of them seen once, and the ten largest clones take around 2%. As for this clone: Its antigen is not known.

Trimming at V came to 5 bases and at J to 5 bases, leaving 12 bases not matched to a gene. The CDR3 is 17 residues long. CDR1 MNHEY and CDR2 SMNVEV come from the germline V gene (reference sequence). Healthy individuals who donated bone marrow served as the donors. The sequence was obtained from a man aged 25 to 40 in good health and CMV-seronegative. The chain uses TRBV27 and TRBJ2-5; TRBD1 matches 12 bases. Input material: PBMCs. As DNA, the CDR3 is TGTGCCAGCAGTCGGGGGACAGGGGGCGATTGGGCGGAGACCCAGTACTTC. As protein: CASSRGTGGDWAETQYF.